Given below is one TCR beta chain in context. The same CDR3 arises from other DNA sequences in this sample as well. This sample stems from a study of blood T cell repertoires in COVID-19. Study-level background: Acute and convalescent COVID-19 specimens originated in the United States, Italy and Spain. Nucleic acid was either cDNA or gDNA, and it came from T cells, B-cell-depleted T cells, or PBMCs.

As originally analysed: Reference gene primer amplification yielded estimated nucleated cell counts. Sequencing was performed with immunoSEQ multiplex PCR; in TCRdb, only in-frame clones are kept and a portion is missing. That table furnishes V, J and clone size, whereas the DNA furnished D and trimming. The sample comprises hundreds of thousands of clones, 80% to 90% of which are singletons, and 0.2% to 0.3% rests with the top ten. The source is a woman between 18 and 30 years old with acute or convalescent COVID-19. Material: peripheral blood.

The CDR3 sequence: CSAVRGTEAFF. For the CDR3, the DNA is TGCAGTGCTGTCAGGGGGACTGAAGCTTTCTTT. The genes are TRBV20-1 and TRBJ1-1; 7 positions match TRBD1. This CDR3 is 11 amino acids long. The germline gives CDR1 DFQATT, CDR2 SNEGSKA (reference sequence). V was pared by 5 bases and J by 5 bases, with 2 bases of the junction left unmatched.